Following are 23 T cell receptor beta chains from one sample sequenced in a study of blood T cell repertoires in COVID-19. Assay used: immunoSEQ multiplex PCR; TCRdb lists only in-frame clones, some missing. Among 150,000 to 200,000 clones, roughly nine tenths were seen once, and the ten largest hold 0.99%. The sample consisted of peripheral blood. The receptors were gathered from a man younger than 30 with acute or convalescent COVID-19.

The J gene is TRBJ2-5, the V gene TRBV4-1; possibly TRBD2 for D (7 bases). This CDR3 comprises 16 residues. V was shortened by 4 bases and J by 10 bases, with 25 bases between the two germline ends. Germline assignment: CDR1 MGHRA and CDR2 YSYEKL. Here the CDR3 DNA reads TGCGCCAGCAGCCTCGGCAAGGGGGGGGAACCCGCGGGCCAGTACTTC. It translates to CASSLGKGGEPAGQYF.

The chain employs TRBV11-3 and TRBJ2-5, with TRBD2 matching over 13 bases. Per the germline V gene, CDR1 is SGHNT and CDR2 is YENEEA. J lost 0 bases, V lost 3 bases, and 4 bases had no gene match. The CDR3 consists of 17 residues. The CDR3 region has the DNA TGTGCCAGCAGCTTGGGACTAGCGGGGAAGTACCAAGAGACCCAGTACTTC. It specifies CASSLGLAGKYQETQYF.

The rearrangement links TRBV30 to TRBJ2-1, with 15 bases lining up with TRBD2. CDR1 and CDR2 (germline): GTSNPN, SVGIG (reference sequence). V lost 4 bases to trimming and J lost 9 bases; unmatched junction nucleotides: 10. The CDR3 is 16 amino acids. The CDR3 nucleotides read TGTGCCTGGACCAGGGGACTAGCGGGGGGTAGGAGTGAGCAGTTCTTC. Amino acids: CAWTRGLAGGRSEQFF.

The chain links TRBV2 to TRBJ1-2; 9 nucleotides line up with TRBD1. This CDR3 spans 12 amino acids. Germline V CDR1 and CDR2: SNHLY, FYNNEI. V shed 5 bases, J shed 8 bases, and the junction held 3 bases outside the gene matches. The CDR3 region has the DNA TGTGCCAGCAGTCGGGACAGGGTAGGCTACACCTTC. It is translated as CASSRDRVGYTF.

This sequence joins TRBV4-2 and TRBJ1-1; D call uncertain. Per germline, CDR1 LGHNA and CDR2 YNFKEQ. The CDR3 totals 18 residues. Trimming pared 0 bases from V and 3 bases from J, leaving 20 bases between. Written as DNA, the CDR3 is TGTGCCAGCAGCCAAGATTGGGCGTCTGAGGGTCCTTACACTGAAGCTTTCTTT. Its translation: CASSQDWASEGPYTEAFF.

The chain carries TRBV21-1 and TRBJ2-2; TRBD1, the table's D call, lacks a check against the DNA. TRBV21-1 is assigned pseudogene status. The CDR3 sequence is 15 residues long. CDR3 residues: CASSAGTGGTGELFF. Here the CDR3 DNA reads TGTGCCAGCAGCGCAGGGACAGGTGGGACCGGGGAGCTGTTTTTT.

This chain links TRBV6-4 with TRBJ1-2; maybe TRBD1 (6 bases). The CDR3 is 14 residues long. Per germline, CDR1 MRHNA and CDR2 SNTAGT. Trimming cost V 7 bases and J 4 bases, with 16 bases left between them. CDR3 sequence reads: CASKVGAGSYGYTF. Here the CDR3 DNA reads TGTGCCAGCAAGGTGGGGGCAGGGAGCTATGGCTACACCTTC.

This chain uses TRBV3-1 (or the pseudogene TRBV3-2) with TRBJ1-2, with unresolved D. The V end lost 4 bases, the J end lost 7 bases, and 16 bases lay between the germline ends. Germline V lookup: CDR1 LGHDT, CDR2 YNNKEL (reference sequence). This CDR3 has 14 amino acids. CDR3 residues: CASSLKQGSGGYTF. Written as DNA, the CDR3 is TGTGCCAGCAGCCTGAAACAAGGGAGCGGTGGCTACACCTTC.

The rearrangement joins TRBV28 to TRBJ1-6; no clear D gene. Trimming stripped 11 bases from V and 10 bases from J, with 18 bases between. The CDR3 runs 13 residues. Germline loops: CDR1 MDHEN, CDR2 SYDVKM. The CDR3 sequence is CAVHAGVDSPLHF. The CDR3 bases are TGTGCCGTCCACGCCGGGGTAGACTCACCCCTCCACTTT.

The rearrangement links TRBV11-2 to TRBJ2-1; 8 bases match TRBD2. Looked up from germline, CDR1 is SGHAT and CDR2 is FQNNGV. V was clipped by 5 bases and J by 7 bases; unmatched bases: 13. This CDR3 contains 16 residues. As DNA, the CDR3 is TGTGCCAGCAGCCCCAGACCGACTAGCGCCGGGAATGAGCAGTTCTTC. This gives the protein CASSPRPTSAGNEQFF.

The chain joins TRBV5-1 to TRBJ2-1; 10 bases line up with TRBD1. From germline, CDR1 is SGHRS and CDR2 YFSETQ. V dropped 6 bases and J dropped 8; count of bases not matched to a gene: 8. CDR3 length: 14 amino acids. CDR3 nucleotides: TGCGCCAGCAACCCGGGACAGGGGTGTGATGAGCAGTTCTTC. Translated, it gives CASNPGQGCDEQFF.

This sequence joins TRBV21-1 and TRBJ1-4; TRBD1, the D gene given by the table, was not confirmed from the DNA. TRBV21-1 is tagged as a pseudogene. CDR3 length equals 15 residues. The CDR3 DNA reads as TGTGCCAGTACCAAACAGGTCACGCCCGAGGAAAAACTGTTTTTT. The encoded protein is CASTKQVTPEEKLFF.

As DNA, the CDR3 is TGTGCCAGCTCACCACCCCGAGGGAAAGTGACAGATACGCAGTATTTT. It translates to CASSPPRGKVTDTQYF. This chain links TRBV18 with TRBJ2-3, with TRBD2 as a possible D gene (5 bases). Germline V gene sequence: CDR1 KGHSH, CDR2 LQKENI. The CDR3 is 16 amino acids. Trimming removed 0 bases from V and 3 bases from J, with 13 bases in between.

There are a few counts of this clone. This rearrangement joins TRBV2 to TRBJ2-1, with TRBD2 matching 13 bases. Germline loops: CDR1 SNHLY, CDR2 FYNNEI. This CDR3 is 16 amino acids long. The V gene end was trimmed by 4 bases and the J gene end by 10 bases; junction bases not matched to a gene: 10. The CDR3 sequence is CASSVALAGGPVEQFF. The CDR3 nucleotides read TGTGCCAGCAGTGTTGCACTAGCGGGGGGGCCCGTCGAGCAGTTCTTC.

This clone came up a few times. The J gene is TRBJ2-7, the V gene TRBV27; 7 bases align to TRBD1. The junction had 9 bases not matched to a gene; V was cut back by 5 bases and J by 5 bases. The CDR3 runs 14 residues. The germline V gene encodes CDR1 MNHEY and CDR2 SMNVEV (reference sequence). The chain's CDR3 is CASSQTGRIHEQYF. Here the CDR3 DNA reads TGTGCCAGCAGTCAGACAGGGAGAATACACGAGCAGTACTTC.

V gene TRBV7-9 combines with J gene TRBJ1-1; 7 bases map to TRBD1. Trimming took 5 bases from V and 1 from J; bases not matched to a gene: 4. The CDR3 has 14 amino acids. Germline V gene sequence: CDR1 SEHNR, CDR2 FQNEAQ (reference sequence). The CDR3 sequence is CASSLGTANTEAFF. The DNA for the CDR3 is TGTGCCAGCAGCCTTGGGACAGCGAACACTGAAGCTTTCTTT.

The chain joins TRBV5-1 to TRBJ2-1; D possibly corresponds to TRBD1 (5 bases). Germline values: CDR1 SGHRS, CDR2 YFSETQ. Trimming stripped 4 bases from V and 6 bases from J, with 14 bases between. The CDR3 consists of 14 residues. CDR3: CASSPRTHLNEQFF. In nucleotides, the CDR3 is TGCGCCAGCAGCCCCAGGACACACCTCAATGAGCAGTTCTTC.

This clone was counted between two and nine times. The chain recombines TRBV7-8 with TRBJ1-2; TRBD1 might be the D (5 bases). Per the germline V gene, CDR1 is SGHVS and CDR2 is FQNEAQ. The CDR3 consists of 15 residues. Trimming removed 5 bases from V and 0 bases from J, with 13 bases in between. The CDR3 DNA reads TGTGCCAGCAGCCAAACGACAGCTCCTAACTATGGCTACACCTTC. This codes for CASSQTTAPNYGYTF.

V gene TRBV27 combines with J gene TRBJ2-5, with D possibly being TRBD2 (7 bases). The length of the CDR3 is 16 residues. CDR1 is MNHEY, CDR2 SMNVEV, per germline (reference sequence). V lost 6 bases, J lost 5 bases, and 22 bases lay in between. The CDR3 bases are TGTGCCAGCAGGGAGGGAGGGGGAACCCTTCGGGAGACCCAGTACTTC. As protein: CASREGGGTLRETQYF.

In this sample, this clone turned up a few times. This chain uses TRBV28 with TRBJ1-1; 8 bases match TRBD1. Looked up from germline, CDR1 is MDHEN and CDR2 is SYDVKM. This CDR3 has 17 amino acids. V lost 1 base to trimming and J lost 0 bases; unmatched junction nucleotides: 7. The CDR3 DNA follows: TGTGCCAGCAGTTTATCCGGGACAGGCCTTTTGAACACTGAAGCTTTCTTT. It translates to CASSLSGTGLLNTEAFF.

This rearrangement joins TRBV29-1 to TRBJ2-3, with D maybe TRBD2 (6 bases). Germline V gene lookup returns CDR1 SQVTM and CDR2 ANQGSEA. Trimming took off 6 bases at V and 2 bases at J, with 12 bases between the two ends. The CDR3 sequence is 13 residues long. The CDR3 nucleotides read TGCAGCGTCATAGCGGAGAACACAGATACGCAGTATTTT. Protein sequence: CSVIAENTDTQYF.

This clone appeared once. The rearrangement links TRBV2 to TRBJ2-1; D gene ambiguous. This CDR3 has 11 residues. Trimming pared 8 bases from V and 4 bases from J, leaving 6 bases between. Germline values: CDR1 SNHLY, CDR2 FYNNEI. CDR3 residues: CASQQYNEQFF. CDR3 DNA sequence: TGTGCCAGCCAACAGTACAATGAGCAGTTCTTC. Filled out from reference TRBV2 and TRBJ2-1, the complete variable domain reads EPEVTQTPSHQVTQMGQEVILRCVPISNHLYFYWYRQILGQKVEFLVSFYNNEISEKSEIFDDQFSVERPDGSNFTLKIRSTKLEDSAMYFCASQQYNEQFFGPGTRLTVL.

The rearrangement joins TRBV5-8 to TRBJ1-1; TRBD1 might be the D (6 bases). The CDR3 has 14 residues. V dropped 4 bases and J dropped 4 bases, with 14 bases sitting between them. Germline V gene data show CDR1 as SGHTS and CDR2 as YDEGEE. The CDR3 sequence is CASSTQGRFTEAFF. DNA for the CDR3: TGTGCCAGCAGCACACAGGGACGTTTCACTGAAGCTTTCTTT.